What follows is one TCR beta chain and its context. This sample was included in a study of CD8 T cells in Susac syndrome. From blood CD8+ and CD4+ T cells, TCR beta sequences were generated. Negative isolation yielded CD8+ and CD4+ T cells; FACS enriched TEMRA cells. Random hexamers were used to reverse transcribe about 0.45 to 1 ug of RNA. TCRdb re-called the immunoSEQ multiplex PCR reads with MiXCR, one entry per CDR3 protein. Of approximately 160,000 distinct CDR3 sequences listed, around 93% are singletons. The CDR3 contains 13 residues. V dropped 5 bases and J dropped 5 bases, with 10 bases sitting between them. Germline lookup yields CDR1 MNHEY and CDR2 SVGEGT.

The receptor was isolated from a human donor in good health. This chain links TRBV6-2 or TRBV6-3 with TRBJ1-5, with unresolved D. Sequencing was carried out using CD4+ T cells from PBMCs. The CDR3 sequence: CASSPWLYQPQHF. The CDR3 DNA reads TGTGCCAGCAGTCCTTGGTTGTATCAGCCCCAGCATTTT.